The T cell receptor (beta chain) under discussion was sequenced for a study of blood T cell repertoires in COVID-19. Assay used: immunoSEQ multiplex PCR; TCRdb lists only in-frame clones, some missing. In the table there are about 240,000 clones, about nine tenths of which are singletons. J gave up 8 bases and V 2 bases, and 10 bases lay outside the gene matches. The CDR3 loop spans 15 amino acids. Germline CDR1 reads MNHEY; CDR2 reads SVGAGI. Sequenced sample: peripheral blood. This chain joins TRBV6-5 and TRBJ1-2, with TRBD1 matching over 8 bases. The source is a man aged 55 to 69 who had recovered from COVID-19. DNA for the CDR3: TGTGCCAGCAGTTACCTACAGACAGGGGCGTCGGGCTACACCTTC. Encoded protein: CASSYLQTGASGYTF.